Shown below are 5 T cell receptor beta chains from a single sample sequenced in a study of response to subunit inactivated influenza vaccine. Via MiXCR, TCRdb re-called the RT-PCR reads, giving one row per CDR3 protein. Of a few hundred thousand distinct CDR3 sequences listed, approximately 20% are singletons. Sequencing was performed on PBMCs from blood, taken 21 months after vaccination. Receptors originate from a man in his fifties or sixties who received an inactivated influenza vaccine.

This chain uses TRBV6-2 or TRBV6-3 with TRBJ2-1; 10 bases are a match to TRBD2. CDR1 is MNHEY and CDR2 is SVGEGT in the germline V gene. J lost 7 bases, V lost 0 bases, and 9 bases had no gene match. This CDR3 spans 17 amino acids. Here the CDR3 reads CASSYSLSSGGRNEQFF. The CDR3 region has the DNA TGTGCCAGCAGTTACTCGTTATCTAGCGGGGGTCGTAATGAGCAGTTCTTC.

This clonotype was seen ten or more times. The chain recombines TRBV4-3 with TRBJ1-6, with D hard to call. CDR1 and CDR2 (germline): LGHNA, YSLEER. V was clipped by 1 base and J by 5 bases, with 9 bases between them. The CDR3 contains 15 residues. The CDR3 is CASSQVTTDNSPLHF. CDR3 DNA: TGCGCCAGCAGCCAAGTTACAACAGATAATTCACCCCTCCACTTT.

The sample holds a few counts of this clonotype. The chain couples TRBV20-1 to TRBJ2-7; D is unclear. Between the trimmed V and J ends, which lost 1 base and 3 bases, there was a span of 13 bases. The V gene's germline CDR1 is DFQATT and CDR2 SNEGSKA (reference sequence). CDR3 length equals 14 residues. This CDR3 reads CSARGPDYFYEQYF. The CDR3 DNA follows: TGCAGTGCTAGAGGTCCGGATTACTTCTACGAGCAGTACTTC.

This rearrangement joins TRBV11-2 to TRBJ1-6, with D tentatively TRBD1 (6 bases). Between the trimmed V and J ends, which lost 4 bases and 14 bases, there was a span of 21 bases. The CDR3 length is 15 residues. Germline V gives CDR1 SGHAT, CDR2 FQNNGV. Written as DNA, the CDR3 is TGTGCCAGCAGCTCCCCGGGACATCCTACTCGGACCCTCCACTTT. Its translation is CASSSPGHPTRTLHF.

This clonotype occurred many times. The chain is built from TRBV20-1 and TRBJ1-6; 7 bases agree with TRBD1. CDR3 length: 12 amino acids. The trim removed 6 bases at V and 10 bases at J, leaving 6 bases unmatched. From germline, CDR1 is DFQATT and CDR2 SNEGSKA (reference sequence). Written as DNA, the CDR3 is TGCAGTGCCGACAGGGACCGGTCACCCCTCCACTTT. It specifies CSADRDRSPLHF.